This entry lists 20 T cell receptor beta chains sequenced from one sample in a study of identical twins. TCRdb re-analysed the 5' RACE reads in MiXCR, keeping a single row per CDR3 protein. The data hold more than 200,000 distinct CDR3 sequences, with less than 9.5% observed a single time. Sequenced: memory (CD45RO+) T cells sorted from blood. Receptors were obtained from a young woman in good health.

This clonotype was found a few times. The CDR3 spells CASSVRGLAGDTGELFF. CDR3 nucleotides: TGCGCCAGCAGCGTAAGGGGACTAGCGGGGGACACCGGGGAGCTGTTTTTT. The rearrangement uses TRBV5-1 and TRBJ2-2, with 14 bases aligning to TRBD2. Losses at the gene ends were 4 bases for V and 3 bases for J; bases not matched to a gene: 5. Germline-derived CDR1 and CDR2 are SGHRS and YFSETQ. There are 17 residues in the CDR3.

This clonotype was seen more than once but under ten times. J is TRBJ2-6 and V is TRBV29-1; no reliable D call. Trimming took 5 bases from V and 6 from J, leaving 11 bases between them. CDR3 size: 13 residues. The germline CDR1 and CDR2 sequences are SQVTM and ANQGSEA. The CDR3 loop reads CSVFGFSANVLTF. The DNA of the CDR3 is TGCAGCGTTTTCGGGTTTTCGGCCAACGTCCTGACTTTC.

At least ten counts were recorded for this clonotype. J is TRBJ2-1 and V is TRBV10-3; 15 bases align to TRBD2. Germline V gene lookup returns CDR1 ENHRY and CDR2 SYGVKD. The J segment lost 7 bases and the V segment lost 10 bases, leaving 2 bases of the junction unmatched. The CDR3 extends over 13 amino acids. CDR3 sequence: CASGLAGGNEQFF. The CDR3 nucleotides read TGTGCCAGCGGACTAGCGGGAGGGAATGAGCAGTTCTTC.

The chain joins TRBV10-3 to TRBJ2-2; D possibly uses TRBD1 or TRBD2 (5 bases each). Germline V gives CDR1 ENHRY, CDR2 SYGVKD. Deletions cut 0 bases from V and 4 bases from J, with 12 bases between. This CDR3 has 16 amino acids. CDR3 sequence (DNA): TGTGCCATCAGTGAGTCAGGAGCAGGGAGCACCGGGGAGCTGTTTTTT. Translating it yields CAISESGAGSTGELFF.

This clonotype was picked up a small number of times. V gene TRBV3-1 combines with J gene TRBJ2-7; D call uncertain. Germline V lookup: CDR1 LGHDT, CDR2 YNNKEL (reference sequence). The V end was cut by 1 base, the J end by 7 bases, with 17 bases between. The CDR3 has 15 residues. The CDR3 here is CASSQGGRPPLEQYF. The CDR3 nucleotides read TGTGCCAGCAGCCAAGGCGGACGACCGCCGTTGGAGCAGTACTTC.

This clonotype has a count of ten or more. The chain links TRBV7-2 to TRBJ2-1, with TRBD2 identical over 8 bases. CDR3 length: 15 residues. Looked up from germline, CDR1 is SGHTA and CDR2 is FQGNSA. Trimming cost V 3 bases and J 3 bases; bases outside gene matches: 4. The CDR3: CASSFWAGGYNEQFF. CDR3 nucleotide sequence: TGTGCCAGCAGCTTCTGGGCGGGGGGCTACAATGAGCAGTTCTTC.

This clonotype was counted a few times. The chain recombines TRBV5-1 with TRBJ1-1; the D is unclear. Germline V gene data show CDR1 as SGHRS and CDR2 as YFSETQ. Trimming took 0 bases from V and 11 from J, leaving 14 bases between them. This CDR3 comprises 13 residues. The CDR3: CASSLGTQSNAFF. The CDR3 DNA reads TGCGCCAGCAGCTTGGGGACGCAGAGTAACGCTTTCTTT.

The chain employs TRBV10-3 and TRBJ2-3; 8 bases align to TRBD2. Germline-derived CDR1 and CDR2 are ENHRY and SYGVKD. V lost 6 bases to trimming and J lost 5 bases; unmatched junction nucleotides: 7. The CDR3 covers 14 residues. CDR3 loop: CAISPAGVGDTQYF. The CDR3 bases are TGTGCCATCAGCCCAGCGGGAGTTGGAGATACGCAGTATTTT.

This clonotype was recorded many times. The V call is TRBV5-1, the J call TRBJ2-1; 9 nucleotides match TRBD2. Trimming removed 0 bases from V and 3 bases from J; junction bases left unmatched: 7. The germline V gene encodes CDR1 SGHRS and CDR2 YFSETQ. CDR3 size: 17 residues. This chain's CDR3 is CASSLGLAGTLYNEQFF. For the CDR3, the DNA is TGCGCCAGCAGCTTGGGGCTAGCGGGAACACTCTACAATGAGCAGTTCTTC.

At least ten counts were recorded for this clonotype. V is TRBV5-1 and J is TRBJ2-5; 8 bases map to TRBD2. The ends lost 6 bases at V and 2 bases at J; junction bases unmatched: 6. The CDR3 length is 14 residues. Germline CDR1 is SGHRS and CDR2 is YFSETQ. In DNA, the CDR3 is TGCGCCAGCATGATCAGCGGGGGTCAAGAGACCCAGTACTTC. This gives the protein CASMISGGQETQYF.

This clonotype appeared a few times. A read error may produce the germline difference seen at one junction end. The CDR3 spells CASSETLQGTQYF. DNA for the CDR3: TGCGCCAGCAGTGAGACTCTCCAAGGGACCCAGTACTTC. The chain carries TRBV10-1 and TRBJ2-5; D unclear. The length of the CDR3 is 13 residues. Germline CDR1 and CDR2: WNHNN and SYGVQD (reference sequence).

The chain has TRBV5-1 and TRBJ2-5, with D uncertain. The CDR3 consists of 12 residues. V was shortened by 1 base and J by 3 bases, with 4 bases between the two germline ends. Germline CDR1 and CDR2: SGHRS and YFSETQ. For the CDR3, the DNA is TGCGCCAGCAGCTTGACCAAAGAGACCCAGTACTTC. This encodes CASSLTKETQYF.

This clonotype was seen many times. V usage is TRBV27 and J usage is TRBJ1-2; D is perhaps TRBD1 (6 bases). Trimming took 3 bases from V and 0 from J, leaving 20 bases between them. The CDR3 extends over 18 amino acids. Germline V CDR1 and CDR2: MNHEY, SMNVEV (reference sequence). The CDR3 is CASSLEGPARTANYGYTF. The CDR3 DNA is TGTGCCAGCAGTTTGGAGGGTCCGGCCAGGACAGCTAACTATGGCTACACCTTC.

This clonotype was seen at least ten times. The rearrangement links TRBV12-3 or TRBV12-4 to TRBJ1-5, with 8 bases identical to TRBD1. V shed 6 bases, J shed 6 bases, and the junction held 4 bases outside the gene matches. The length of the CDR3 is 13 residues. The CDR3 bases are TGTGCCAGCAGACTAGACAGGGGTCAGCCCCAGCATTTT. Translated: CASRLDRGQPQHF.

The V gene is TRBV12-3 or TRBV12-4, the J gene TRBJ2-1, with D maybe TRBD1 (6 bases). V dropped 6 bases and J dropped 7 bases, with 16 bases sitting between them. The CDR3 loop spans 14 amino acids. The CDR3 reads CASSTRETGNEQFF. The CDR3 nucleotides are TGTGCCAGCAGCACCCGCGAAACAGGGAATGAGCAGTTCTTC.

The chain carries TRBV5-5 and TRBJ2-6, with TRBD1 matching over 9 bases. The CDR3 consists of 16 residues. V lost 5 bases and J lost 2; bases outside the gene matches: 5. The germline V gene has CDR1 SGHKS and CDR2 YYEKEE (reference sequence). As DNA, the CDR3 is TGTGCCAGCAGAGCCGGGGACAGGGCTGGGGCCAACGTCCTGACTTTC. Its protein product is CASRAGDRAGANVLTF.

The chain joins TRBV5-4 to TRBJ2-1; 11 positions agree with TRBD2. CDR3 length equals 15 residues. V trimming: 4 bases; J trimming: 10 bases; junction bases outside the gene matches: 10. Germline CDR1 and CDR2: SGHNT and YYREEE (reference sequence). CDR3: CASSAPSGGRDEQFF. CDR3 coding DNA: TGTGCCAGCAGCGCGCCTAGCGGGGGGCGGGACGAGCAGTTCTTC. Together with reference TRBV5-4 and TRBJ2-1, the CDR3 gives the full variable domain: ETGVTQSPTHLIKTRGQQVTLRCSSQSGHNTVSWYQQALGQGPQFIFQYYREEENGRGNFPPRFSGLQFPNYSSELNVNALELDDSALYLCASSAPSGGRDEQFFGPGTRLTVL.

V usage is TRBV20-1 and J usage is TRBJ1-2; D is perhaps TRBD1 (5 bases). Germline CDR1 and CDR2: DFQATT and SNEGSKA (reference sequence). With 3 bases removed from V and 7 bases from J, the gap between germline ends came to 12 bases. The CDR3 runs 12 residues. The CDR3 is CSARDTGLGYTF. The CDR3 DNA reads as TGCAGTGCTAGGGACACCGGACTTGGCTACACCTTC.

The J gene is TRBJ2-1, the V gene TRBV28; TRBD2 agrees at 9 bases. This CDR3 contains 16 residues. The junction had 7 bases not matched to a gene; V was cut back by 4 bases and J by 3 bases. CDR1 MDHEN and CDR2 SYDVKM come from the germline V gene. DNA for the CDR3: TGTGCCAGCAGTTCCTCCAGCGGGGGGTTCTACAATGAGCAGTTCTTC. Translated, it gives CASSSSSGGFYNEQFF.

This clonotype was recorded a few times. The chain is built from TRBV20-1 and TRBJ1-1; TRBD1 is a possible D gene (5 bases). The length of the CDR3 is 13 residues. Germline-derived CDR1 and CDR2 are DFQATT and SNEGSKA (reference sequence). Trimming took off 6 bases at V and 3 bases at J, with 14 bases between the two ends. The CDR3 is CSAGAGVDTEAFF. The CDR3 DNA reads as TGCAGTGCAGGGGCCGGGGTCGACACTGAAGCTTTCTTT.